Listed here are 9 T cell receptor beta chains from one sample, sequenced in a study of cytotoxic CD8 clonotypes in ibrutinib-treated CLL. The method was immunoSEQ multiplex PCR; TCRdb's version includes in-frame clones alone and lacks a portion of them. The sample holds about 120,000 clones; 58% are singletons and the top ten take 35% to 40%. Sequenced material: PBMCs, taken after 24 months of ibrutinib treatment. The receptors originated from a human donor with chronic lymphocytic leukemia.

Only a few counts were recorded for this clone. This sequence joins TRBV2 and TRBJ2-6; 7 positions agree with TRBD1. Germline CDR1 is SNHLY and CDR2 is FYNNEI. This CDR3 comprises 18 residues. V lost 5 bases to trimming and J lost 2 bases; unmatched junction nucleotides: 12. The CDR3 nucleotides read TGTGCCAGCAGTCAAATAAGACAGGGTGATGCTGGGGCCAACGTCCTGACTTTC. Translating it yields CASSQIRQGDAGANVLTF. Combining the CDR3 with reference TRBV2 and TRBJ2-6 gives the whole variable domain EPEVTQTPSHQVTQMGQEVILRCVPISNHLYFYWYRQILGQKVEFLVSFYNNEISEKSEIFDDQFSVERPDGSNFTLKIRSTKLEDSAMYFCASSQIRQGDAGANVLTFGAGSRLTVL.

This clone occurred a few times. The genes are TRBV25-1 and TRBJ1-1; 8 positions match TRBD1. This CDR3 is 14 amino acids long. The germline CDR1 and CDR2 sequences are MGHDK and SYGVNS. V lost 6 bases and J lost 4; bases outside the gene matches: 7. The CDR3 DNA is TGTGCCAGCAGGGGGACAGGACTCTTCACTGAAGCTTTCTTT. Its protein product is CASRGTGLFTEAFF.

V and J are TRBV6-5 and TRBJ1-1, with 7 positions matching TRBD1. Germline CDR1 MNHEY, CDR2 SVGAGI. The length of the CDR3 is 13 residues. V shed 10 bases, J shed 2 bases, and the junction held 7 bases outside the gene matches. The DNA for the CDR3 is TGTGCCACCCGACAGGGAGGCAACACTGAAGCTTTCTTT. Amino acids: CATRQGGNTEAFF.

The rearrangement uses TRBV11-1 and TRBJ2-1, with 9 bases that match TRBD2. With V trimmed by 2 bases and J by 4 bases, 3 bases remained unmatched. The CDR3 contains 15 residues. Germline CDR1 and CDR2: SGHAT and FQDESV (reference sequence). The chain's CDR3 is CASSLFSGGYNEQFF. As DNA, the CDR3 is TGTGCCAGCAGCTTATTCAGCGGGGGGTACAATGAGCAGTTCTTC.

The V call is TRBV4-3, the J call TRBJ2-2; no clear D. V lost 0 bases and J lost 6, with 5 bases in between. The germline CDR1 and CDR2 sequences are LGHNA and YSLEER. This CDR3 comprises 13 residues. CDR3 residues: CASSQDVAGELFF. For the CDR3, the DNA is TGCGCCAGCAGCCAAGATGTGGCCGGGGAGCTGTTTTTT.

The V gene is TRBV21-1, the J gene TRBJ1-5; TRBD1 reflects the table's D call only, with no check against the DNA. TRBV21-1 is a pseudogene. The CDR3 consists of 19 residues. The CDR3 protein is CASSKSTGQGFGGNQPQHF. The CDR3 DNA reads as TGTGCCAGCAGCAAAAGTACGGGACAGGGTTTTGGGGGCAATCAGCCCCAGCATTTT.

This chain connects TRBV7-9 to TRBJ1-4, with a possible D match to TRBD1 (5 bases). This CDR3 is 16 amino acids long. Trimming stripped 5 bases from V and 8 bases from J, with 21 bases between. The germline V gene has CDR1 SEHNR and CDR2 FQNEAQ (reference sequence). The CDR3 sequence is CASSRYTTGGDEKLFF. The CDR3 coding sequence is TGTGCCAGCAGCCGATATACGACGGGGGGAGACGAAAAACTGTTTTTT.

The chain couples TRBV30 to TRBJ1-6; no definite D call. The CDR3 has 15 amino acids. The germline V gene has CDR1 GTSNPN and CDR2 SVGIG (reference sequence). Between the trimmed V and J ends, which lost 0 bases and 0 bases, there was a span of 6 bases. CDR3 bases: TGTGCCTGGAGTGTAGGGAGCTCCTATAATTCACCCCTCCACTTT. Its protein product is CAWSVGSSYNSPLHF.

The rearrangement joins TRBV30 to TRBJ1-6; 8 nucleotides align to TRBD1. The CDR3 spans 12 residues. Losses at the gene ends were 8 bases for V and 10 bases for J; bases not matched to a gene: 7. The V gene's germline CDR1 is GTSNPN and CDR2 SVGIG (reference sequence). The CDR3 DNA is TGTGCCACGGGACAGGCCGGGTCACCCCTCCACTTT. This sequence encodes CATGQAGSPLHF.